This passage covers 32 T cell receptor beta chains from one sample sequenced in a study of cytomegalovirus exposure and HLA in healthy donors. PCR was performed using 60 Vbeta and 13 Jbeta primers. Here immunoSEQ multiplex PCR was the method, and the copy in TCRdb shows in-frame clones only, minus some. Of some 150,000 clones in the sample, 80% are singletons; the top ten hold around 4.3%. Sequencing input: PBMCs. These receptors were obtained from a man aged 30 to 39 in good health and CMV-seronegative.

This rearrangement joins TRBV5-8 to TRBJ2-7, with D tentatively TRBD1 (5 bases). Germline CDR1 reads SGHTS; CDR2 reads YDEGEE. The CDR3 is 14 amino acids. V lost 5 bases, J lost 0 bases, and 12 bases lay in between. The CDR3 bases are TGTGCCAGCAGTGGGGCAGGCAGCTCCTACGAGCAGTACTTC. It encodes CASSGAGSSYEQYF.

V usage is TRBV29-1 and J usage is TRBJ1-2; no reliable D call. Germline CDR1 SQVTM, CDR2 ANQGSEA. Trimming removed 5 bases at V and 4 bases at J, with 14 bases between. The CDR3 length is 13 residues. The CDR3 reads CSVSLAELYGYTF. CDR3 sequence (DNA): TGCAGCGTTTCCCTTGCTGAACTCTATGGCTACACCTTC. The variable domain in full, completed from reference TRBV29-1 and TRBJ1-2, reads SAVISQKPSRDICQRGTSLTIQCQVDSQVTMMFWYRQQPGQSLTLIATANQGSEATYESGFVIDKFPISRPNLTFSTLTVSNMSPEDSSIYLCSVSLAELYGYTFGSGTRLTVV.

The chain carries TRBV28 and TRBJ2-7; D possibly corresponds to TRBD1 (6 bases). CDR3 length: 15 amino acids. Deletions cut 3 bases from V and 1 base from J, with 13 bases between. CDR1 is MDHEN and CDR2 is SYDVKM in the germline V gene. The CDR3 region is CASSFGRGHSYEQYF. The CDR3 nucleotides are TGTGCCAGCAGTTTTGGCAGGGGCCATTCCTACGAGCAGTACTTC. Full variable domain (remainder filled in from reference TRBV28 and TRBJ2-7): DVKVTQSSRYLVKRTGEKVFLECVQDMDHENMFWYRQDPGLGLRLIYFSYDVKMKEKGDIPEGYSVSREKKERFSLILESASTNQTSMYLCASSFGRGHSYEQYFGPGTRLTVT.

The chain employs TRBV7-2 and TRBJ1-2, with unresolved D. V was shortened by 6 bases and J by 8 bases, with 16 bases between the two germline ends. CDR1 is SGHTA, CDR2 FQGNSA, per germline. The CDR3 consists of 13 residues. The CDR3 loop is CASSPLGIEGYTF. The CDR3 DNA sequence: TGTGCCAGCAGTCCCCTCGGGATCGAGGGCTACACCTTC. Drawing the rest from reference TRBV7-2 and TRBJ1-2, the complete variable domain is GAGVSQSPSNKVTEKGKDVELRCDPISGHTALYWYRQSLGQGLEFLIYFQGNSAPDKSGLPSDRFSAERTGGSVSTLTIQRTQQEDSAVYLCASSPLGIEGYTFGSGTRLTVV.

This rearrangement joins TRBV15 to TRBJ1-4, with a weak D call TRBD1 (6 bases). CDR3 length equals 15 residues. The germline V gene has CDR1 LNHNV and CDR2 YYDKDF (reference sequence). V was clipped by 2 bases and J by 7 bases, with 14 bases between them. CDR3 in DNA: TGTGCCACCAGCAGACAGGGGCTTTTTGGTGAAAAACTGTTTTTT. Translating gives CATSRQGLFGEKLFF.

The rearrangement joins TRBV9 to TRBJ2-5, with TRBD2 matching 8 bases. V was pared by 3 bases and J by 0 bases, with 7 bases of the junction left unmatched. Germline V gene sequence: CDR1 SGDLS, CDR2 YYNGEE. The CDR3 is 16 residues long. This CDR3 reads CASSARERGYQETQYF. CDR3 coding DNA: TGTGCCAGCAGCGCCCGGGAGCGGGGGTACCAAGAGACCCAGTACTTC.

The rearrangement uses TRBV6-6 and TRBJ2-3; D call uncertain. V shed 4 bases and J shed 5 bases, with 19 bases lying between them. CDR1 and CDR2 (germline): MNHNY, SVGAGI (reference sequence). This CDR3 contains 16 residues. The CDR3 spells CASSFDGSFWVDTQYF. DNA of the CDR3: TGTGCCAGCAGTTTTGATGGTAGCTTTTGGGTAGATACGCAGTATTTT.

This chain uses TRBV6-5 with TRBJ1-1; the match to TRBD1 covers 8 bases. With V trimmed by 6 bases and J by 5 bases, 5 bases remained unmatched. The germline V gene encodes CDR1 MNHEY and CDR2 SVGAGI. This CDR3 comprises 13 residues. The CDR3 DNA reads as TGTGCCAGCAGCCAGGGGGCGGGTACTGAAGCTTTCTTT. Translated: CASSQGAGTEAFF.

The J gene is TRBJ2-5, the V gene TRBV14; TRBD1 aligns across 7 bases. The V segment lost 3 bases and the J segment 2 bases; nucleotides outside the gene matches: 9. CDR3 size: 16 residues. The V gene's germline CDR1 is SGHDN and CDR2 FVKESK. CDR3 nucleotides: TGTGCCAGCAGCCACTTTGGGAGCAGGGGGCAAGAGACCCAGTACTTC. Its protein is CASSHFGSRGQETQYF.

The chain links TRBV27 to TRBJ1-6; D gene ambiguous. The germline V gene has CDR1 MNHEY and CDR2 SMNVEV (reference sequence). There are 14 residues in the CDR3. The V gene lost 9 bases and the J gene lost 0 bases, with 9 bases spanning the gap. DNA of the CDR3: TGTGCCAGTACCTGGAGCTCCTATAATTCACCCCTCCACTTT. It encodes CASTWSSYNSPLHF.

The CDR3 DNA is TGTGCCAGCAGCCCTCCTGAGGGGGACACTGAAGCTTTCTTT. This translates into CASSPPEGDTEAFF. V is TRBV7-6 and J is TRBJ1-1, with D possibly matching TRBD1 (6 bases). Germline V gives CDR1 SGHVS, CDR2 FNYEAQ. Trimming stripped 5 bases from V and 3 bases from J, with 13 bases between. The CDR3 covers 14 residues.

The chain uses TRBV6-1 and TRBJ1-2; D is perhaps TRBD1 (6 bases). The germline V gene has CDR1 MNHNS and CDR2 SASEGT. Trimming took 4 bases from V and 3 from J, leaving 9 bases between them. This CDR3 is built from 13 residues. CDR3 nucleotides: TGTGCCAGCAGTGGGGACACCTACTATGGCTACACCTTC. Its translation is CASSGDTYYGYTF.

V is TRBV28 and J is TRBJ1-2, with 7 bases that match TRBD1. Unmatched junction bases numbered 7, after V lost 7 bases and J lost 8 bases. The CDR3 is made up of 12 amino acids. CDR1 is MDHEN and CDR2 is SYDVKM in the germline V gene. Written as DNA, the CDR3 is TGTGCCAGCACTGACAGGGCTCACGGCTACACCTTC. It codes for CASTDRAHGYTF.

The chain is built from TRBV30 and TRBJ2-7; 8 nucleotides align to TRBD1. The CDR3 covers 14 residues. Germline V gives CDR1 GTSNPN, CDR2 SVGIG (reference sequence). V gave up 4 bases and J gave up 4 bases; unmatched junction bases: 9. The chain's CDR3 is CAWNSGTGLYEQYF. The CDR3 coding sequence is TGTGCCTGGAACTCCGGGACAGGTTTGTACGAGCAGTACTTC.

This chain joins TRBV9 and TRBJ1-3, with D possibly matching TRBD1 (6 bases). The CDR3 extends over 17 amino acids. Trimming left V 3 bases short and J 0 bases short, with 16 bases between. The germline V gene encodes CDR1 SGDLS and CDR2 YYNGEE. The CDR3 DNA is TGTGCCAGCAGCGCCCTCCCGGACAGCCTCTCTGGAAACACCATATATTTT. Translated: CASSALPDSLSGNTIYF.

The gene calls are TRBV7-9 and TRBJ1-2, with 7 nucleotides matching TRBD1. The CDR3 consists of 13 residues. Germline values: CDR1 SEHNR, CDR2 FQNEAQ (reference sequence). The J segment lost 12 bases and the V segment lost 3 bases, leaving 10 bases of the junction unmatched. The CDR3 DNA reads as TGTGCCAGCAGCTTCGTTGGGGACAGTTCCAACACCTTC. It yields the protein CASSFVGDSSNTF.

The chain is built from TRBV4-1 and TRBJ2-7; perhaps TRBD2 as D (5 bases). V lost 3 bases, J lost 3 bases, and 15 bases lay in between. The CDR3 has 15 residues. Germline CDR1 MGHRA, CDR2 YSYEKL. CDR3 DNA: TGCGCCAGCAGCCATCCCCCAGTGGGAGTCTACGAGCAGTACTTC. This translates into CASSHPPVGVYEQYF.

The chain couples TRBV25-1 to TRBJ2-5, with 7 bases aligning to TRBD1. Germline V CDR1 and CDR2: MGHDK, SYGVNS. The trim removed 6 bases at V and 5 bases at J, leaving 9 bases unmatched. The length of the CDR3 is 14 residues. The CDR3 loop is CASSSTGVGETQYF. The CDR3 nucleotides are TGTGCCAGCAGCTCTACAGGGGTGGGGGAGACCCAGTACTTC.

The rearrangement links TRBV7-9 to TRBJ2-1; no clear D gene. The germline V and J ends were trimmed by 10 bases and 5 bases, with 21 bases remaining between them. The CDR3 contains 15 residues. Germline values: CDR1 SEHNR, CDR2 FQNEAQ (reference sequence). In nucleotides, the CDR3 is TGTGCCAACCGAAGGCCCCATCAGACAAACAATGAGCAGTTCTTC. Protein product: CANRRPHQTNNEQFF.

The CDR3 loop reads CASRPGSAYEQYF. The CDR3 DNA sequence: TGTGCCAGCAGACCCGGGTCCGCCTACGAGCAGTACTTC. J is TRBJ2-7 and V is TRBV6-6; D unresolved. The V gene lost 6 bases and the J gene lost 2 bases, with 11 bases spanning the gap. The CDR3 length is 13 residues. Germline lookup yields CDR1 MNHNY and CDR2 SVGAGI (reference sequence).

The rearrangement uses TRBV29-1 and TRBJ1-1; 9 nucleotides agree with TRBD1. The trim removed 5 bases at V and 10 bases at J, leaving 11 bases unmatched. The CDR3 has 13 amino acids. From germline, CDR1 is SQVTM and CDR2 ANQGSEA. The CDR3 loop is CSVKETGGSGAFF. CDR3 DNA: TGCAGCGTTAAGGAGACAGGGGGAAGCGGAGCTTTCTTT.

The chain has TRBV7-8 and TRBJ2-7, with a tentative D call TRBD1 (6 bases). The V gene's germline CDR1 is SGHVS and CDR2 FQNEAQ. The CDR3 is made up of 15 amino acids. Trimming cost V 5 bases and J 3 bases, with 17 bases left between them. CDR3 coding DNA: TGTGCCAGCAGCCCAGACCAGGACAGTTACTACGAGCAGTACTTC. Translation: CASSPDQDSYYEQYF.

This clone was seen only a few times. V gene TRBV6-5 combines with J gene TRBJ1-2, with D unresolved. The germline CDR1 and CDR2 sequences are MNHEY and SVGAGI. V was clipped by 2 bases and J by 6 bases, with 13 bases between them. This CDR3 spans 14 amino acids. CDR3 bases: TGTGCCAGCAGTTACGGGAGATACGCTAATGGCTACACCTTC. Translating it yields CASSYGRYANGYTF.

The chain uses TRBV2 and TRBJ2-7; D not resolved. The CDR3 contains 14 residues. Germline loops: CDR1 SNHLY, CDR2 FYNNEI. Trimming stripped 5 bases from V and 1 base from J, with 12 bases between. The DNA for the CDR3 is TGTGCCAGCAGTTTTCTCACATCGTCCTACGAGCAGTACTTC. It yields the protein CASSFLTSSYEQYF.

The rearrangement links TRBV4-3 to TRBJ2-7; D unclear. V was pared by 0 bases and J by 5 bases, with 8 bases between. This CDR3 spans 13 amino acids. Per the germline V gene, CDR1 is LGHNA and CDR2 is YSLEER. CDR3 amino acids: CASSQEAQHEQYF. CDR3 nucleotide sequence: TGCGCCAGCAGCCAAGAGGCACAGCACGAGCAGTACTTC.

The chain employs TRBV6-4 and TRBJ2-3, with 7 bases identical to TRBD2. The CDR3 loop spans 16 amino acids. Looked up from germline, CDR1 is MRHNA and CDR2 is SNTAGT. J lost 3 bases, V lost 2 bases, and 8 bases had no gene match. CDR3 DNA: TGTGCCAGCAGTGACACGAGCGGGGAGGGGACAGATACGCAGTATTTT. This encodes CASSDTSGEGTDTQYF.

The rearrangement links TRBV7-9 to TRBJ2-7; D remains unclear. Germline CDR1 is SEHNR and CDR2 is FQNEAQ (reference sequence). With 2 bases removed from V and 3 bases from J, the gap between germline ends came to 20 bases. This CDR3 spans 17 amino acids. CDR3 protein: CASSLWVRGNALYEQYF. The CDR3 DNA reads TGTGCCAGCAGCTTATGGGTCCGAGGTAACGCGCTCTACGAGCAGTACTTC. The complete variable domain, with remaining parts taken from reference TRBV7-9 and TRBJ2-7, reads DTGVSQNPRHKITKRGQNVTFRCDPISEHNRLYWYRQTLGQGPEFLTYFQNEAQLEKSRLLSDRFSAERPKGSFSTLEIQRTEQGDSAMYLCASSLWVRGNALYEQYFGPGTRLTVT.

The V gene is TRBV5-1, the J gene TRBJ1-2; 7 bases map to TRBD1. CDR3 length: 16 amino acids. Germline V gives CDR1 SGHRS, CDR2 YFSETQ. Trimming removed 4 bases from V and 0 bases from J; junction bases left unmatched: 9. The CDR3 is CASSLLDRAANYGYTF. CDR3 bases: TGCGCCAGCAGCCTCCTTGACAGGGCTGCTAACTATGGCTACACCTTC.

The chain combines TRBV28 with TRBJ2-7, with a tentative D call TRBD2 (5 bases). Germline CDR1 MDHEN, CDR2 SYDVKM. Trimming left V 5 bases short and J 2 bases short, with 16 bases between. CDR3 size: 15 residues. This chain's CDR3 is CASSRTGDSAYEQYF. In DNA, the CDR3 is TGTGCCAGCAGTCGAACCGGGGATTCTGCCTACGAGCAGTACTTC.

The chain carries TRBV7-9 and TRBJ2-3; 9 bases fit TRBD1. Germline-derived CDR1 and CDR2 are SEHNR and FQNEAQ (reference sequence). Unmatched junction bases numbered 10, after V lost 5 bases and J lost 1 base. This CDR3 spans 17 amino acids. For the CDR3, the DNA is TGTGCCAGCAGCACCCAGACAGGGGGAACCCGCACAGATACGCAGTATTTT. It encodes CASSTQTGGTRTDTQYF. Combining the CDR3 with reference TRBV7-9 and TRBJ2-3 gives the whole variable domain DTGVSQNPRHKITKRGQNVTFRCDPISEHNRLYWYRQTLGQGPEFLTYFQNEAQLEKSRLLSDRFSAERPKGSFSTLEIQRTEQGDSAMYLCASSTQTGGTRTDTQYFGPGTRLTVL.

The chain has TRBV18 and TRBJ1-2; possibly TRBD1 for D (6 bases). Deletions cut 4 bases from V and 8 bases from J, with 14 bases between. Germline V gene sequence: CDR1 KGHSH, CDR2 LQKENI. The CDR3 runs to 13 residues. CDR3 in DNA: TGTGCCAGCTCACAATGGACAGAGGAGGGCTACACCTTC. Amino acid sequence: CASSQWTEEGYTF.

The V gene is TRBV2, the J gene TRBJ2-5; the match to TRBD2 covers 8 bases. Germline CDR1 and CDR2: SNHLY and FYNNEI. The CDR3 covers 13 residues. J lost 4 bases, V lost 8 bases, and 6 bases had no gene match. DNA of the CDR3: TGTGCCAGCCAAGCGGGGGTGGGAGAGACCCAGTACTTC. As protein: CASQAGVGETQYF.